This T cell receptor beta chain was profiled in a study of T cell changes during pregnancy in multiple sclerosis. The repertoire was sequenced with immunoSEQ multiplex PCR; TCRdb's copy has only in-frame clones and lacks some. The sample yields about 32,000 clones, roughly nine tenths seen once. Trimming stripped 5 bases from V and 1 base from J, with 18 bases between. This CDR3 has 17 amino acids. Germline loops: CDR1 PRHDT, CDR2 FYEKMQ (reference sequence). The V call is TRBV13, the J call TRBJ2-1, with D possibly being TRBD2 (6 bases). The sequencing used CD8+ T cells from peripheral blood mononuclear cells, collected in the second trimester of pregnancy. The source is a female donor with multiple sclerosis, enrolled in a pregnancy study. The CDR3 region has the DNA TGTGCCAGCAGCCCTCCCTACAGCGGGCGTTCCTACAATGAGCAGTTCTTC. Protein: CASSPPYSGRSYNEQFF.